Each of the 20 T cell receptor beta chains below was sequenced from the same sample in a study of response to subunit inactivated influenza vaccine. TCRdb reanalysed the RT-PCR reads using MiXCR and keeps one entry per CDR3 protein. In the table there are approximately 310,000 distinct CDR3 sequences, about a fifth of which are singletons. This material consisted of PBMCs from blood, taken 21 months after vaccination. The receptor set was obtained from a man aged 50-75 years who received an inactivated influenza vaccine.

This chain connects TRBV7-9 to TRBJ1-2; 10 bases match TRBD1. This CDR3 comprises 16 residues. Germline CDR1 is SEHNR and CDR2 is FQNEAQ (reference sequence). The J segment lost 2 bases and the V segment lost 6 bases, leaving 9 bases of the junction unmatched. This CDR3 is CASRRDRGRENYGYTF. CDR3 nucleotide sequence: TGTGCCAGCAGAAGGGACAGGGGAAGGGAAAACTATGGCTACACCTTC.

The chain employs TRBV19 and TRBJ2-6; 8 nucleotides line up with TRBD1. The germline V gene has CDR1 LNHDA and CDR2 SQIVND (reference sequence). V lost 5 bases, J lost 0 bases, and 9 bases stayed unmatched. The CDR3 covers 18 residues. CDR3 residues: CASSRDRLTSSGANVLTF. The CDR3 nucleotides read TGTGCCAGTAGTCGGGACAGGCTTACAAGCTCTGGGGCCAACGTCCTGACTTTC.

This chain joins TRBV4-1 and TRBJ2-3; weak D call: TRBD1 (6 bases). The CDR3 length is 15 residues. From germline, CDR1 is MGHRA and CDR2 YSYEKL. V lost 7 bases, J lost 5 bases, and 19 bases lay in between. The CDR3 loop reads CASNPWARGQDTQYF. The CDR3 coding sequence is TGCGCCAGCAACCCCTGGGCCAGGGGACAAGATACGCAGTATTTT.

As DNA, the CDR3 is TGTGCCAGCAGCTTATTCGGACGGGCAGCAACTAATGAAAAACTGTTTTTT. Protein product: CASSLFGRAATNEKLFF. This chain uses TRBV7-9 with TRBJ1-4, with no clear D. Trimming took 2 bases from V and 0 from J, leaving 13 bases between them. CDR3 size: 17 residues. The V gene's germline CDR1 is SEHNR and CDR2 FQNEAQ (reference sequence).

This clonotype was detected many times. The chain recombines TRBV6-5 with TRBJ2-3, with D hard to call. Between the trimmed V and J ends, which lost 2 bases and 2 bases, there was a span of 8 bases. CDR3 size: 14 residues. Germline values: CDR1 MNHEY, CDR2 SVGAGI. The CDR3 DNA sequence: TGTGCCAGCAGTTACGGGTTATACACAGATACGCAGTATTTT. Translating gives CASSYGLYTDTQYF.

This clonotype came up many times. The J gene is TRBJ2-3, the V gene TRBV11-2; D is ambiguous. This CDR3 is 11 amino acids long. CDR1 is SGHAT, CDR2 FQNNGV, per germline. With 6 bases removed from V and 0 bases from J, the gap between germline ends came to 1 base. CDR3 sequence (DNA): TGTGCCAGCAGGAGCACAGATACGCAGTATTTT. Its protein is CASRSTDTQYF.

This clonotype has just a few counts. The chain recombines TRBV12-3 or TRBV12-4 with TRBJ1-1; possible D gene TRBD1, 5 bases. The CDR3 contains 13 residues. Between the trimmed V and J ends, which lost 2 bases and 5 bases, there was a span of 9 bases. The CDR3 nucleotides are TGTGCCAGCAGTTTATGGGGGAGGACTGAAGCTTTCTTT. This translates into CASSLWGRTEAFF.

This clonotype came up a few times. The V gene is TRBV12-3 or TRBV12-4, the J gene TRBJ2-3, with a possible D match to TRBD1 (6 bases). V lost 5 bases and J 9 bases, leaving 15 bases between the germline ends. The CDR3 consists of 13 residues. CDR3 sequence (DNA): TGTGCCAGCAGTCATACCGGGACACAGACGCAGTATTTT. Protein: CASSHTGTQTQYF.

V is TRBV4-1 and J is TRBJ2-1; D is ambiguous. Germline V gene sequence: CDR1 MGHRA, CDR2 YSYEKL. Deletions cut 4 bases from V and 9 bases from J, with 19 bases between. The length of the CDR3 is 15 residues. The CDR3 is CASSPSVRGMSEQFF. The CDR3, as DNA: TGCGCCAGCAGCCCTTCAGTACGAGGAATGAGTGAGCAGTTCTTC.

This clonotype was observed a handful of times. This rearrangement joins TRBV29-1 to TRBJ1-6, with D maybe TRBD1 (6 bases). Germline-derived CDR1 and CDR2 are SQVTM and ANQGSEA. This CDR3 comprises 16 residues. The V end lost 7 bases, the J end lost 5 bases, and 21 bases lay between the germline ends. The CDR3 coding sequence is TGCAGCGGCACCGGGACACCCCAAACCAATAATTCACCCCTCCACTTT. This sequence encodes CSGTGTPQTNNSPLHF.

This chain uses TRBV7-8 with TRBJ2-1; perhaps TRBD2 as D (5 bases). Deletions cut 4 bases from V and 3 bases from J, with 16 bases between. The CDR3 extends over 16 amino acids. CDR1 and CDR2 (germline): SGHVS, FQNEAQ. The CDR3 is CASSSRRGYGYNEQFF. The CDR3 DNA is TGTGCCAGCAGCTCCCGCCGGGGTTACGGCTACAATGAGCAGTTCTTC.

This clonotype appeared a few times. The DNA of the CDR3 is TGCGCCAGCAGCCAGACGGACGGGATTCTCTATGGCTACACCTTC. Amino acids: CASSQTDGILYGYTF. This chain links TRBV4-3 with TRBJ1-2, with D uncertain. CDR3 length: 15 residues. Per germline, CDR1 LGHNA and CDR2 YSLEER. The V gene lost 3 bases and the J gene lost 4 bases, with 15 bases spanning the gap.

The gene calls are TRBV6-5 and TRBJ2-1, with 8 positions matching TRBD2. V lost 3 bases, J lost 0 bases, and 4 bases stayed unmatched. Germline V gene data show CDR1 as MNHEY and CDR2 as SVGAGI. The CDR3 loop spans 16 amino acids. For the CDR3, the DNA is TGTGCCAGCAGTTATTCCGGGAGGGCCTCCTACAATGAGCAGTTCTTC. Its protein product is CASSYSGRASYNEQFF.

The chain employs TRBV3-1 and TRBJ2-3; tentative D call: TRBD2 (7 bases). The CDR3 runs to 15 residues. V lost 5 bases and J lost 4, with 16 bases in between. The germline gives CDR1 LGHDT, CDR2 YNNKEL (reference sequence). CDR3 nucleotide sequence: TGTGCCAGCAGCTGGGGAGGGGGTGCGTCAGATACGCAGTATTTT. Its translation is CASSWGGGASDTQYF.

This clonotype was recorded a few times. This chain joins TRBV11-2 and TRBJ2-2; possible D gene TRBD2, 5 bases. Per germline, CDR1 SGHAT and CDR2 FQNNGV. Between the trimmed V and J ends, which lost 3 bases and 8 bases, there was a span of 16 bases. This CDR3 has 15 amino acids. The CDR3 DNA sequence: TGTGCCAGCAGCTTCGCCACCCGGGGTTCGGGGGAGCTGTTTTTT. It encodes CASSFATRGSGELFF.

The CDR3 bases are TGTGCCAGCAGCCCCCGATTGAGCTCTGGAAACACCATATATTTT. Translation: CASSPRLSSGNTIYF. The chain recombines TRBV7-2 with TRBJ1-3; D is undetermined. Germline values: CDR1 SGHTA, CDR2 FQGNSA. This CDR3 region has 15 residues. Between the trimmed V and J ends, which lost 5 bases and 0 bases, there was a span of 11 bases.

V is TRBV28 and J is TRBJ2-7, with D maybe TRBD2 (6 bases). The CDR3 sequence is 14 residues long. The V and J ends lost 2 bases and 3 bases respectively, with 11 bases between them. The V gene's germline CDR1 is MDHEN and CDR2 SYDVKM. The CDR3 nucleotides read TGTGCCAGCAGTTTACTAGGAGGGGACTACGAGCAGTACTTC. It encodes CASSLLGGDYEQYF.

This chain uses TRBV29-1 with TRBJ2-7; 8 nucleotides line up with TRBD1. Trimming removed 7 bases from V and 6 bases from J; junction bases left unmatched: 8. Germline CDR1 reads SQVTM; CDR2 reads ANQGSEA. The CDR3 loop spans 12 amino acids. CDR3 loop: CSAEQGAGEQYF. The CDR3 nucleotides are TGCAGCGCCGAGCAGGGGGCGGGCGAGCAGTACTTC.

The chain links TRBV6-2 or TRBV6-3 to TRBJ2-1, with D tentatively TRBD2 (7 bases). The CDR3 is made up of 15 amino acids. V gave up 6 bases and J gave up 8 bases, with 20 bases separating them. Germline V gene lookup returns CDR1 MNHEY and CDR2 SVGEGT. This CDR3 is CASRDGGGAVDEQFF. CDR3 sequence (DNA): TGTGCCAGCAGGGACGGAGGGGGGGCTGTGGATGAGCAGTTCTTC.

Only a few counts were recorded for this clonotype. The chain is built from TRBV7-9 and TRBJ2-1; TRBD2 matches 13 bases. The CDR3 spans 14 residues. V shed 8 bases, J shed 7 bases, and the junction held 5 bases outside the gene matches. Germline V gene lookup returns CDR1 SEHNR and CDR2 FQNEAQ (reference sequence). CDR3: CASLTSGRVNEQFF. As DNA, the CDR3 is TGTGCCAGCCTTACTAGCGGGAGGGTAAATGAGCAGTTCTTC.